This T cell receptor beta chain was captured by sequencing in a study of cytomegalovirus exposure and HLA in healthy donors. Study summary: Most genotyped donors, 81% of 300 to 400, had Caucasian-associated genetic ancestry.

The study, taken as a whole, reports: Reportedly, a later analysis found an Asian-associated ancestry cluster had fewer N-insertions than the roughly 700-donor mean. It was reportedly the case that the classifier diagnosed cytomegalovirus status with high specificity and sensitivity.

Regarding this clone: What it binds is not known.

PCR primers comprised 60 Vbeta and 13 Jbeta primers. Profiling relied on immunoSEQ multiplex PCR, and the TCRdb table lists in-frame clones only, not all of them. The sample records about 140,000 clones, over 75% being singletons. This receptor was taken from a man aged 45-65 years in good health and CMV-seronegative. The specimen was PBMCs.

The CDR3 protein is CAWSHTSGVNEQFF. The CDR3 DNA is TGTGCCTGGAGTCACACTAGCGGGGTCAATGAGCAGTTCTTC. The gene calls are TRBV30 and TRBJ2-1; 10 bases line up with TRBD2. J was trimmed by 6 bases and V by 2 bases; bases with no gene match: 4. CDR1 is GTSNPN and CDR2 is SVGIG in the germline V gene (reference sequence). The CDR3 extends over 14 amino acids.